The clone carrying this T cell receptor beta chain was recorded at least ten times. This CDR3 is 14 amino acids long. Germline assignment: CDR1 MNHNS and CDR2 SASEGT. V shed 5 bases and J shed 5 bases, with 13 bases lying between them. This specimen belongs to a study of T cells in Graves' hyperthyroidism and ophthalmopathy. TCR beta CDR3 region amplification was performed from RNA transcripts. TCR CDR3 regions were first amplified by RT-PCR with HTBI primers. TCRdb re-derived calls from the multiplex PCR reads in MiXCR, one entry per CDR3 protein. Of a few hundred thousand distinct CDR3 sequences listed, roughly an eighth are singletons.

The chain is built from TRBV6-1 and TRBJ1-5; possible D gene TRBD1, 5 bases. The clonotype comes from a woman between 35 and 50 years old with Graves' ophthalmopathy. Source material: blood. The CDR3 bases are TGTGCCAGCAGTTACCGCAGGGACTATCAGCCCCAGCATTTT. It codes for CASSYRRDYQPQHF.